Shown below are 22 T cell receptor beta chains from a single sample sequenced in a study of siplizumab effects on memory and regulatory T cells. The method was immunoSEQ multiplex PCR; TCRdb's version includes in-frame clones alone and lacks a portion of them. Among 50,000 or so clones, about 97% were seen once, and the ten largest hold 0.5% to 0.7%. The sample comprised naive CD4+ T cells sorted from blood. These receptors were obtained from a human donor in good health.

The chain has TRBV29-1 and TRBJ1-2, with 7 bases that match TRBD1. From germline, CDR1 is SQVTM and CDR2 ANQGSEA. V shed 4 bases, J shed 2 bases, and the junction held 7 bases outside the gene matches. This CDR3 spans 14 amino acids. This CDR3 is CSVGKGQINYGYTF. CDR3 DNA: TGCAGCGTTGGAAAGGGACAGATAAACTATGGCTACACCTTC. Looking up the rest from reference TRBV29-1 and TRBJ1-2 gives the full variable domain: SAVISQKPSRDICQRGTSLTIQCQVDSQVTMMFWYRQQPGQSLTLIATANQGSEATYESGFVIDKFPISRPNLTFSTLTVSNMSPEDSSIYLCSVGKGQINYGYTFGSGTRLTVV.

This rearrangement joins TRBV13 to TRBJ1-1; D is possibly TRBD1 (5 bases). The length of the CDR3 is 16 residues. V shed 6 bases and J shed 0 bases, with 17 bases lying between them. CDR1 PRHDT and CDR2 FYEKMQ come from the germline V gene (reference sequence). In nucleotides, the CDR3 is TGTGCCAGCAGACGCAGGGAGGGACTCATGAACACTGAAGCTTTCTTT. Translating gives CASRRREGLMNTEAFF.

This chain joins TRBV27 and TRBJ1-1, with D possibly being TRBD1 (6 bases). Per germline, CDR1 MNHEY and CDR2 SMNVEV (reference sequence). Trimming stripped 4 bases from V and 5 bases from J, with 17 bases between. CDR3 length: 15 residues. The CDR3 is CASSSTGQWRTEAFF. The CDR3 nucleotides read TGTGCCAGCAGTTCTACAGGGCAGTGGAGGACTGAAGCTTTCTTT.

This rearrangement joins TRBV19 to TRBJ1-6; 9 bases are shared with TRBD1. CDR3 length: 14 amino acids. V lost 6 bases and J lost 14; bases outside the gene matches: 11. Germline V lookup: CDR1 LNHDA, CDR2 SQIVND (reference sequence). DNA for the CDR3: TGTGCCAGTAGGCCTGGGACAGGGATTTTCTCCCTCCACTTT. Translation gives CASRPGTGIFSLHF.

This clone has a single count. V gene TRBV27 combines with J gene TRBJ1-2; TRBD1 matches 9 bases. CDR1 MNHEY and CDR2 SMNVEV come from the germline V gene (reference sequence). Unmatched junction bases numbered 5, after V lost 2 bases and J lost 4 bases. The CDR3 covers 15 residues. The CDR3 bases are TGTGCCAGCAGTTTAGGGACAGGGCCTTTCTATGGCTACACCTTC. Amino acid sequence: CASSLGTGPFYGYTF.

The rearrangement joins TRBV6-1 to TRBJ2-1, with D maybe TRBD1 (7 bases). The CDR3 is 15 amino acids. In germline, CDR1 is MNHNS, CDR2 SASEGT. V lost 1 base to trimming and J lost 9 bases, with 16 bases between them. The CDR3 bases are TGTGCCAGCAGTGAAGGAATGGAGGGGGCGCGTGAGCAGTTCTTC. Translated: CASSEGMEGAREQFF.

The chain links TRBV11-3 to TRBJ2-7; D might be TRBD1 (6 bases). The length of the CDR3 is 13 residues. Trimming took off 10 bases at V and 8 bases at J, with 21 bases between the two ends. Germline values: CDR1 SGHNT, CDR2 YENEEA. CDR3 sequence reads: CATATARGSKQYF. In DNA form, the CDR3 reads TGTGCCACCGCAACAGCCAGGGGATCCAAGCAGTACTTC.

V is TRBV5-1 and J is TRBJ2-3, with D possibly being TRBD1 (6 bases). V gave up 4 bases and J gave up 3 bases, with 12 bases separating them. Germline V gene data show CDR1 as SGHRS and CDR2 as YFSETQ. The CDR3 sequence is 14 residues long. CDR3 sequence: CASSAIGGTDTQYF. Here the CDR3 DNA reads TGCGCCAGCAGCGCTATAGGGGGAACAGATACGCAGTATTTT. The full variable domain, in which reference TRBV5-1 and TRBJ2-3 provide the parts outside the CDR3, is KAGVTQTPRYLIKTRGQQVTLSCSPISGHRSVSWYQQTPGQGLQFLFEYFSETQRNKGNFPGRFSGRQFSNSRSEMNVSTLELGDSALYLCASSAIGGTDTQYFGPGTRLTVL.

This chain joins TRBV7-6 and TRBJ2-2; possible D gene TRBD1, 6 bases. The CDR3 extends over 13 amino acids. Germline values: CDR1 SGHVS, CDR2 FNYEAQ. V was cut by 3 bases and J by 6 bases, with 8 bases left in between. The CDR3 DNA follows: TGTGCCAGCAGCTTGGGGGCCCCCGGGGAGCTGTTTTTT. Protein: CASSLGAPGELFF.

V is TRBV19 and J is TRBJ2-1; a possible D gene is TRBD2 (6 bases). Germline assignment: CDR1 LNHDA and CDR2 SQIVND (reference sequence). V was clipped by 3 bases and J by 6 bases, with 12 bases between them. The CDR3 is made up of 14 amino acids. CDR3 DNA: TGTGCCAGTAGTATTGCGGGGTCGGGCAATGAGCAGTTCTTC. It translates to CASSIAGSGNEQFF. Complete variable domain (other parts from reference TRBV19 and TRBJ2-1): DGGITQSPKYLFRKEGQNVTLSCEQNLNHDAMYWYRQDPGQGLRLIYYSQIVNDFQKGDIAEGYSVSREKKESFPLTVTSAQKNPTAFYLCASSIAGSGNEQFFGPGTRLTVL.

V is TRBV28 and J is TRBJ2-2, with 7 bases aligning to TRBD2. The length of the CDR3 is 16 residues. Germline V gene data show CDR1 as MDHEN and CDR2 as SYDVKM. The V gene end was trimmed by 5 bases and the J gene end by 5 bases; junction bases not matched to a gene: 11. The CDR3 nucleotides are TGTGCCAGCAGTCTGCCTCGACTAGCCGGAACCGGGGAGCTGTTTTTT. Translation gives CASSLPRLAGTGELFF.

J is TRBJ2-7 and V is TRBV14; weak D call: TRBD2 (5 bases). V shed 4 bases and J shed 1 base, with 8 bases lying between them. The CDR3 extends over 13 amino acids. CDR1 SGHDN and CDR2 FVKESK come from the germline V gene. The CDR3 loop reads CASSPRGSYEQYF. The CDR3, as DNA: TGTGCCAGCAGCCCACGGGGATCCTACGAGCAGTACTTC.

The gene calls are TRBV5-1 and TRBJ2-1; possibly TRBD1 or TRBD2 for D (5 bases each). This CDR3 has 10 residues. CDR1 is SGHRS, CDR2 YFSETQ, per germline. The ends were cut back, 6 bases at V and 10 bases at J, with 8 bases in the middle. The CDR3 sequence is CASIWDEQFF. The DNA of the CDR3 is TGCGCCAGCATCTGGGACGAGCAGTTCTTC.

The chain links TRBV7-8 to TRBJ1-5, with D unresolved. With 1 base removed from V and 2 bases from J, the gap between germline ends came to 18 bases. The CDR3 spans 18 residues. Germline values: CDR1 SGHVS, CDR2 FQNEAQ. In DNA form, the CDR3 reads TGTGCCAGCAGCTTAGGAGGCTTGGTTAGCGGGGGCAATCAGCCCCAGCATTTT. Translated, it gives CASSLGGLVSGGNQPQHF.

The chain carries TRBV4-3 and TRBJ2-2, with D perhaps matching TRBD1 (5 bases). The V end was cut by 0 bases, the J end by 6 bases, with 14 bases between. The CDR3 has 16 residues. Germline assignment: CDR1 LGHNA and CDR2 YSLEER. The CDR3 reads CASSQDGGIGAGELFF. The CDR3 region has the DNA TGCGCCAGCAGCCAAGATGGTGGGATAGGGGCCGGGGAGCTGTTTTTT.

The genes are TRBV5-1 and TRBJ1-4; D is undetermined. This CDR3 contains 14 residues. The V gene lost 0 bases and the J gene lost 4 bases, with 7 bases spanning the gap. Germline V CDR1 and CDR2: SGHRS, YFSETQ. Written as DNA, the CDR3 is TGCGCCAGCAGCTTGGGACACCTTAATGAAAAACTGTTTTTT. It specifies CASSLGHLNEKLFF.

This chain uses TRBV7-8 with TRBJ2-1; D is undetermined. The V and J ends lost 2 bases and 9 bases respectively, with 14 bases between them. Germline V CDR1 and CDR2: SGHVS, FQNEAQ. The CDR3 runs 14 residues. Written as DNA, the CDR3 is TGTGCCAGCAGCTTACGGCTAGGTGGTGTTGAGCAGTTCTTC. Translated, it gives CASSLRLGGVEQFF.

The chain employs TRBV29-1 and TRBJ2-7, with a tentative D call TRBD2 (5 bases). Germline CDR1 and CDR2: SQVTM and ANQGSEA. V was clipped by 2 bases and J by 2 bases, with 7 bases between them. The CDR3 spans 12 residues. CDR3 region: CSVETGTYEQYF. DNA of the CDR3: TGCAGCGTTGAAACGGGGACCTACGAGCAGTACTTC.

The rearrangement joins TRBV7-8 to TRBJ2-7; TRBD1 matches at 9 bases. The V segment lost 2 bases and the J segment 2 bases; nucleotides outside the gene matches: 4. From germline, CDR1 is SGHVS and CDR2 FQNEAQ. CDR3 length: 15 amino acids. CDR3 bases: TGTGCCAGCAGCTTATCGACAGGGGGGCCCTACGAGCAGTACTTC. Translation gives CASSLSTGGPYEQYF.

This chain links TRBV28 with TRBJ2-1; 7 bases align to TRBD2. J gave up 1 base and V 5 bases, and 8 bases lay outside the gene matches. Germline CDR1 and CDR2: MDHEN and SYDVKM. This CDR3 spans 16 amino acids. DNA of the CDR3: TGTGCCAGCAGTCCATCCGGGACTACATCCTACAATGAGCAGTTCTTC. Translating it yields CASSPSGTTSYNEQFF.

The chain carries TRBV20-1 and TRBJ2-1; D is unclear. V lost 3 bases and J 7 bases, leaving 4 bases between the germline ends. The germline V gene has CDR1 DFQATT and CDR2 SNEGSKA (reference sequence). This CDR3 has 10 amino acids. CDR3 loop: CSASQNEQFF. The CDR3 DNA sequence: TGCAGTGCTAGCCAAAATGAGCAGTTCTTC.

This chain links TRBV11-3 with TRBJ2-3; 10 bases are shared with TRBD2. The CDR3 runs 16 residues. The germline V gene encodes CDR1 SGHNT and CDR2 YENEEA. V lost 4 bases to trimming and J lost 6 bases; unmatched junction nucleotides: 10. The CDR3 bases are TGTGCCAGCAGCTCCGAAAGCGGGAGGGCCGGGGATACGCAGTATTTT. Protein sequence: CASSSESGRAGDTQYF.